The present entry profiles one T cell receptor (beta chain) with its context. Its antigen is not known. Pooled together were second doses at about 4 or about 12 weeks. These data come from a study of T cell responses to AZD1222 COVID-19 vaccine. Study-wide results and limits: With dominance at 160-218 and 743-854, vaccine-associated CD4 TCRs spanned spike. Variant regions that are unmutated are reportedly the target of nearly half of spike-specific TCRs.

Repertoires were generated with immunoSEQ multiplex PCR, while TCRdb's copy carries only in-frame clones and drops some. The sample lists under 150,000 clones, over 90% occurring once. The CDR3 consists of 13 residues. Deletions cut 6 bases from V and 3 bases from J, with 9 bases between. The germline V gene encodes CDR1 MNHEY and CDR2 SVGAGI. The specimen comprised peripheral blood, sampled 28 days after the second AZD1222 dose. The sequence was obtained from an adult who received the AZD1222 COVID-19 vaccine. The chain combines TRBV6-5 with TRBJ1-5; the D gene is possibly TRBD1 (5 bases). CDR3 DNA sequence: TGTGCCAGCAGGGGACGGTTCAATCAGCCCCAGCATTTT. Its protein product is CASRGRFNQPQHF.